The sample holds a few counts of the clone carrying this T cell receptor beta chain. The data originate from a study of cytomegalovirus exposure and HLA in healthy donors. This PCR relied on a set of 60 Vbeta primers and 13 Jbeta primers. Profiling relied on immunoSEQ multiplex PCR, and the TCRdb table lists in-frame clones only, not all of them. The sample gives about 120,000 clones, approximately 80% of which show up once; about 3% is in the top ten. The specimen was PBMCs. The sequence was obtained from a woman aged 40 to 50 in good health and CMV-seropositive.

The CDR3, as DNA: TGTGCCAGTAGTTTTACAGGGGGCTTTGGCTATGGCTACACCTTC. This codes for CASSFTGGFGYGYTF. V usage is TRBV19 and J usage is TRBJ1-2; the match to TRBD1 covers 9 bases. Germline CDR1 reads LNHDA; CDR2 reads SQIVND (reference sequence). Trimming took 5 bases from V and 4 from J; bases not matched to a gene: 8. CDR3 length equals 15 residues.